Listed here are 15 T cell receptor beta chains from one sample, sequenced in a study of beta chain features in type 1 diabetes. Study-wide findings and caveats: People with Type 1 diabetes carried modestly yet significantly shorter TCRB CDR3s in all four CD4+ subsets.

No antigen has been assigned to these receptors. Sequencing targeted expressed TCRB transcripts, as all isolated RNA had been reverse transcribed. Profiling relied on immunoSEQ multiplex PCR, and the TCRdb table lists in-frame clones only, not all of them. The table records around 340,000 clones, around 8.5% of them present only once. The sequencing input was central memory CD4+ T cells from blood. These receptors all stem from a young man with type 1 diabetes.

A few counts support this clone. The chain recombines TRBV11-2 with TRBJ2-3, with 9 bases lining up with TRBD2. Germline V gene data show CDR1 as SGHAT and CDR2 as FQNNGV. The CDR3 runs to 16 residues. Losses at the gene ends were 0 bases for V and 5 bases for J; bases not matched to a gene: 6. The CDR3 reads CASSLDTAGGGDTQYF. The CDR3 DNA is TGTGCCAGCAGCTTAGACACAGCGGGGGGCGGAGATACGCAGTATTTT.

The chain couples TRBV10-2 to TRBJ1-1; D is ambiguous. V lost 2 bases and J lost 11, with 15 bases in between. Germline V gene lookup returns CDR1 WSHSY and CDR2 SAAADI. This CDR3 is 13 amino acids long. The CDR3 region is CASSEPFSGPAFF. DNA of the CDR3: TGCGCCAGCAGTGAGCCGTTTTCTGGGCCGGCTTTCTTT.

This clone was counted at least ten times. Distinct nucleotide sequences in the sample also encode this CDR3. The rearrangement joins TRBV28 to TRBJ2-7, with D uncertain. This CDR3 has 12 residues. V was clipped by 3 bases and J by 3 bases, with 6 bases between them. CDR1 and CDR2 from the germline V gene are MDHEN and SYDVKM. Here the CDR3 DNA reads TGTGCCAGCAGTTTTGCCAGCTACGAGCAGTACTTC. Protein: CASSFASYEQYF.

This clone was observed a few times. The chain links TRBV30 to TRBJ2-5; D not certain. The assigned J gene may be wrong: the sequence end matches TRBJ2-7 better. The CDR3 runs 12 residues. Per the germline V gene, CDR1 is GTSNPN and CDR2 is SVGIG (reference sequence). CDR3 nucleotide sequence: TGTGCCTGGAGTTGGTCCTCCTACGAGCAGTACTTC. Its protein product is CAWSWSSYEQYF.

This clone was seen only a few times. The rearrangement uses TRBV5-4 and TRBJ2-5, with 8 bases aligning to TRBD1. This CDR3 is 16 amino acids long. Germline CDR1 SGHNT, CDR2 YYREEE (reference sequence). J was trimmed by 0 bases and V by 4 bases; bases with no gene match: 8. CDR3 sequence: CASSPPRTGYQETQYF. CDR3 nucleotides: TGTGCCAGCAGCCCACCGCGGACAGGGTACCAAGAGACCCAGTACTTC. Full variable domain (remainder filled in from reference TRBV5-4 and TRBJ2-5): ETGVTQSPTHLIKTRGQQVTLRCSSQSGHNTVSWYQQALGQGPQFIFQYYREEENGRGNFPPRFSGLQFPNYSSELNVNALELDDSALYLCASSPPRTGYQETQYFGPGTRLLVL.

This clone showed up just a few times. The rearrangement uses TRBV19 and TRBJ2-3, with 9 bases identical to TRBD1. Trimming took 3 bases from V and 5 from J; bases not matched to a gene: 9. The CDR3 has 16 amino acids. Germline values: CDR1 LNHDA, CDR2 SQIVND (reference sequence). CDR3 bases: TGTGCCAGTAGTATGGGACAGGGAGGACCAAGAGATACGCAGTATTTT. Its translation: CASSMGQGGPRDTQYF.

Notes on this clone: Distinct nucleotide sequences in the sample also encode this CDR3. The V and J genes are TRBV7-9 and TRBJ1-5, with a tentative D call TRBD1 (5 bases). This CDR3 is built from 13 residues. Germline CDR1 reads SEHNR; CDR2 reads FQNEAQ (reference sequence). The V end lost 1 base, the J end lost 5 bases, and 6 bases lay between the germline ends. Written as DNA, the CDR3 is TGTGCCAGCAGCTTAGAAGGGGATCAGCCCCAGCATTTT. Translating gives CASSLEGDQPQHF.

The J gene is TRBJ1-1, the V gene TRBV28; D is unresolved. CDR1 is MDHEN, CDR2 SYDVKM, per germline. The V end lost 6 bases, the J end lost 5 bases, and 7 bases lay between the germline ends. This CDR3 has 11 residues. CDR3 amino acids: CASSDVTEAFF. The CDR3 bases are TGTGCCAGCAGCGACGTGACTGAAGCTTTCTTT.

In its sample, this clone was seen a few times. This sequence joins TRBV11-2 and TRBJ2-7, with 8 bases matching TRBD1. The CDR3 is 14 amino acids. V dropped 6 bases and J dropped 0; count of bases not matched to a gene: 4. CDR1 and CDR2 (germline): SGHAT, FQNNGV. The CDR3 region is CASSWTGSSYEQYF. CDR3 sequence (DNA): TGTGCCAGCAGTTGGACAGGGAGCTCCTACGAGCAGTACTTC.

About this clone itself: Without the conserved terminal phenylalanine or tryptophan, this CDR3 likely stems from a read error. V is TRBV11-2 and J is TRBJ2-7, with TRBD1 identical over 8 bases. With 0 bases clipped from V and 3 bases from J, the junction kept 4 bases outside the gene matches. The CDR3 totals 15 residues. The germline gives CDR1 SGHAT, CDR2 FQNNGV. DNA for the CDR3: TGTGCCAGCAGCTTAGAGGAGGGACAGGTCTACGAGCAGTACCTC. This gives the protein CASSLEEGQVYEQYL.

This clone was counted a few times. The rearrangement links TRBV4-3 to TRBJ1-6; D unresolved. The CDR3 extends over 15 amino acids. Germline CDR1 and CDR2: LGHNA and YSLEER. Between the trimmed V and J ends, which lost 0 bases and 6 bases, there was a span of 9 bases. For the CDR3, the DNA is TGCGCCAGCAGCCAAGACACAGCCACTAATTCACCCCTCCACTTT. Residues: CASSQDTATNSPLHF.

This clone was seen a few times. This sequence joins TRBV30 and TRBJ2-1; TRBD1 aligns across 8 bases. Trimming at V came to 2 bases and at J to 0 bases, leaving 6 bases not matched to a gene. The CDR3 runs to 16 residues. CDR1 and CDR2 (germline): GTSNPN, SVGIG (reference sequence). The CDR3 loop is CAWSHRGLSSYNEQFF. As DNA, the CDR3 is TGTGCCTGGAGTCACAGGGGGTTAAGCTCCTACAATGAGCAGTTCTTC.

The chain links TRBV5-1 to TRBJ2-7; D gene uncertain. CDR1 SGHRS and CDR2 YFSETQ come from the germline V gene. V dropped 1 base and J dropped 1 base, with 6 bases sitting between them. This CDR3 is built from 13 residues. The CDR3 here is CASSLSSSYEQYF. CDR3 bases: TGCGCCAGCAGCTTGAGTTCGTCCTACGAGCAGTACTTC. Drawing the rest from reference TRBV5-1 and TRBJ2-7, the complete variable domain is KAGVTQTPRYLIKTRGQQVTLSCSPISGHRSVSWYQQTPGQGLQFLFEYFSETQRNKGNFPGRFSGRQFSNSRSEMNVSTLELGDSALYLCASSLSSSYEQYFGPGTRLTVT.

Concerning this clone itself: Other DNA sequences in this specimen translate into the identical CDR3. The chain employs TRBV6-5 and TRBJ1-2; D not certain. Trimming removed 0 bases at V and 4 bases at J, with 9 bases between. The germline gives CDR1 MNHEY, CDR2 SVGAGI. This CDR3 region has 14 residues. The CDR3 spells CASSYSGQSYGYTF. DNA of the CDR3: TGTGCCAGCAGTTACTCCGGGCAGAGCTATGGCTACACCTTC.

Only a few counts were recorded for this clone. This rearrangement joins TRBV5-1 to TRBJ2-7; TRBD2 matches at 11 bases. The CDR3 has 15 residues. The germline V gene encodes CDR1 SGHRS and CDR2 YFSETQ. V lost 4 bases, J lost 7 bases, and 10 bases stayed unmatched. The CDR3 loop reads CASSAGTSGYQEQYF. In DNA form, the CDR3 reads TGCGCCAGCAGCGCAGGGACTAGCGGTTACCAGGAGCAGTACTTC.